Listed here are 31 T cell receptor beta chains from one sample, sequenced in a study of T cells in Graves' hyperthyroidism and ophthalmopathy. Using RNA transcripts as the source, TCR beta CDR3 regions were amplified. RT-PCR in the first round (using the HTBI primer set) targeted the TCR CDR3. Using its own MiXCR run on the multiplex PCR reads, TCRdb lists one record per CDR3 protein. This table has fewer than 650,000 distinct CDR3 sequences, 14% appearing once. The source material was blood. Every receptor here comes from a woman under 30 with Graves' ophthalmopathy.

This clonotype was found many times. The chain combines TRBV7-9 with TRBJ1-2; TRBD1 agrees at 8 bases. This CDR3 is built from 15 residues. From germline, CDR1 is SEHNR and CDR2 FQNEAQ (reference sequence). The junction had 13 bases not matched to a gene; V was cut back by 5 bases and J by 8 bases. The CDR3 here is CASSTGTGPPGGYTF. CDR3 DNA sequence: TGTGCCAGCAGCACTGGGACAGGACCCCCAGGGGGCTACACCTTC.

J is TRBJ1-1 and V is TRBV20-1; TRBD1 matches at 8 bases. J gave up 0 bases and V 0 bases, and 3 bases lay outside the gene matches. Germline CDR1 DFQATT, CDR2 SNEGSKA (reference sequence). The CDR3 runs to 15 residues. The CDR3 here is CSARDLTGVNTEAFF. The DNA of the CDR3 is TGCAGTGCTAGAGATCTGACAGGGGTGAACACTGAAGCTTTCTTT.

The chain recombines TRBV4-1 with TRBJ2-1, with 7 nucleotides matching TRBD2. The length of the CDR3 is 14 residues. The V gene's germline CDR1 is MGHRA and CDR2 YSYEKL. The trim removed 0 bases at V and 13 bases at J, leaving 9 bases unmatched. The CDR3 sequence is CASSQEIPGRTQFF. The DNA of the CDR3 is TGCGCCAGCAGCCAAGAGATACCCGGGAGGACCCAGTTCTTC.

This clonotype was counted many times. The chain links TRBV12-3 or TRBV12-4 to TRBJ1-2; D perhaps matches TRBD1 (6 bases). The CDR3 contains 13 residues. V lost 10 bases and J 2 bases, leaving 14 bases between the germline ends. CDR3 DNA: TGTGCCACCTTATCAGGGGCCAACTATGGCTACACCTTC. Amino acids: CATLSGANYGYTF.

J is TRBJ1-6 and V is TRBV14; no reliable D call. There are 13 residues in the CDR3. V was pared by 2 bases and J by 8 bases, with 7 bases between. Looked up from germline, CDR1 is SGHDN and CDR2 is FVKESK. The CDR3 spells CASSQNLDSPLHF. The CDR3 coding sequence is TGTGCCAGCAGCCAAAATCTGGATTCACCCCTCCACTTT. The full variable domain, rest sourced from reference TRBV14 and TRBJ1-6, is EAGVTQFPSHSVIEKGQTVTLRCDPISGHDNLYWYRRVMGKEIKFLLHFVKESKQDESGMPNNRFLAERTGGTYSTLKVQPAELEDSGVYFCASSQNLDSPLHFGNGTRLTVT.

V is TRBV9 and J is TRBJ2-2; the D gene is possibly TRBD2 (5 bases). The CDR3 is made up of 18 amino acids. Trimming took 3 bases from V and 0 from J, leaving 18 bases between them. Germline V gives CDR1 SGDLS, CDR2 YYNGEE. This chain's CDR3 is CASSAHRAEPSNTGELFF. CDR3 DNA sequence: TGTGCCAGCAGCGCCCACCGAGCGGAGCCTTCGAACACCGGGGAGCTGTTTTTT.

This clonotype was counted ten times or more. The chain carries TRBV27 and TRBJ2-7; D gene ambiguous. The CDR3 length is 15 residues. V lost 6 bases and J lost 0, with 15 bases in between. Germline values: CDR1 MNHEY, CDR2 SMNVEV (reference sequence). CDR3 amino acids: CASSPWVGNSYEQYF. In nucleotides, the CDR3 is TGTGCCAGCAGCCCCTGGGTGGGGAACTCCTACGAGCAGTACTTC.

This clonotype was counted many times. The rearrangement uses TRBV7-3 and TRBJ2-3; D remains ambiguous. This CDR3 is 14 amino acids long. Between the trimmed V and J ends, which lost 5 bases and 0 bases, there was a span of 9 bases. Germline V gene lookup returns CDR1 SGHTA and CDR2 FQGTGA. The CDR3 here is CASSEDSSTDTQYF. As DNA, the CDR3 is TGTGCCAGCAGCGAAGATTCTAGCACAGATACGCAGTATTTT.

This clonotype was recorded many times. The chain is built from TRBV28 and TRBJ2-4; D uncertain. The CDR3 spans 15 residues. Germline V gene data show CDR1 as MDHEN and CDR2 as SYDVKM. Trimming took 3 bases from V and 0 from J, leaving 9 bases between them. CDR3 DNA: TGTGCCAGCAGTTTGCCCAGTCTAGCCAAAAACATTCAGTACTTC. Translating gives CASSLPSLAKNIQYF.

The V gene is TRBV7-3, the J gene TRBJ2-1, with TRBD2 matching 7 bases. The length of the CDR3 is 15 residues. Germline V lookup: CDR1 SGHTA, CDR2 FQGTGA. The V segment lost 3 bases and the J segment 10 bases; nucleotides outside the gene matches: 12. For the CDR3, the DNA is TGTGCCAGCAGCTTGGGAAGGGCGGGAGAGACAGAGCAGTTCTTC. This encodes CASSLGRAGETEQFF.

The genes are TRBV25-1 and TRBJ2-5; D is possibly TRBD2 (5 bases). Germline V lookup: CDR1 MGHDK, CDR2 SYGVNS. V lost 6 bases, J lost 0 bases, and 8 bases lay in between. The CDR3 length is 13 residues. DNA of the CDR3: TGTGCCAGCAGAGAGGGCCACCAAGAGACCCAGTACTTC. The encoded protein is CASREGHQETQYF.

This clonotype was counted at least ten times. The chain recombines TRBV28 with TRBJ1-2; the D is unclear. In germline, CDR1 is MDHEN, CDR2 SYDVKM. The CDR3 spans 15 residues. The V end was cut by 1 base, the J end by 4 bases, with 13 bases between. The CDR3 spells CASSLYDHPTYGYTF. The CDR3, as DNA: TGTGCCAGCAGTTTATACGACCACCCTACCTATGGCTACACCTTC.

The J gene is TRBJ1-2, the V gene TRBV15; 7 bases fit TRBD1. The CDR3 spans 17 residues. CDR1 LNHNV and CDR2 YYDKDF come from the germline V gene (reference sequence). Unmatched junction bases numbered 14, after V lost 7 bases and J lost 0 bases. CDR3 bases: TGTGCCACCACCACAATACCCCCGGGACAGCCTAACTATGGCTACACCTTC. It yields the protein CATTTIPPGQPNYGYTF.

This clonotype was counted a few times. The V call is TRBV7-9, the J call TRBJ2-1; D perhaps matches TRBD2 (6 bases). Per the germline V gene, CDR1 is SEHNR and CDR2 is FQNEAQ (reference sequence). The CDR3 contains 12 residues. V was cut by 3 bases and J by 8 bases, with 8 bases left in between. CDR3 loop: CASSLGTYEQFF. The CDR3 region has the DNA TGTGCCAGCAGCTTGGGGACTTATGAGCAGTTCTTC.

This clonotype has a count of ten or more. This chain links TRBV28 with TRBJ2-5; 8 bases line up with TRBD2. J gave up 2 bases and V 0 bases, and 8 bases lay outside the gene matches. This CDR3 has 17 residues. From germline, CDR1 is MDHEN and CDR2 SYDVKM. CDR3 loop: CASSLWTAGAVQETQYF. The CDR3 DNA follows: TGTGCCAGCAGTTTATGGACAGCGGGGGCGGTTCAAGAGACCCAGTACTTC.

This clonotype came up many times. The chain links TRBV11-2 to TRBJ1-4, with D perhaps matching TRBD1 (5 bases). In germline, CDR1 is SGHAT, CDR2 FQNNGV. V lost 5 bases and J lost 5, with 12 bases in between. The CDR3 loop spans 14 amino acids. The DNA of the CDR3 is TGTGCCAGCAGCACAAACAGGTTAAATGAAAAACTGTTTTTT. Encoded protein: CASSTNRLNEKLFF.

Many counts were recorded for this clonotype. The chain employs TRBV12-5 and TRBJ1-5; 7 bases agree with TRBD1. CDR3 length: 17 amino acids. The V gene's germline CDR1 is LGHNT and CDR2 FRNRAP. The V gene end was trimmed by 3 bases and the J gene end by 0 bases; junction bases not matched to a gene: 8. The CDR3 nucleotides are TGTGCTAGTGGTTTTACCGGGACAGCATATAGCAATCAGCCCCAGCATTTT. This encodes CASGFTGTAYSNQPQHF.

The V gene is TRBV19, the J gene TRBJ1-5; D is ambiguous. This CDR3 region has 15 residues. V shed 3 bases and J shed 2 bases, with 11 bases lying between them. Per the germline V gene, CDR1 is LNHDA and CDR2 is SQIVND (reference sequence). The CDR3 region has the DNA TGTGCCAGTAGTATCAACTTTTCGGGCAATCAGCCCCAGCATTTT. Its protein product is CASSINFSGNQPQHF.

This clonotype was observed at least ten times. The chain joins TRBV29-1 to TRBJ2-5; 12 positions agree with TRBD2. Trimming removed 4 bases from V and 2 bases from J; junction bases left unmatched: 5. Germline CDR1 is SQVTM and CDR2 is ANQGSEA. CDR3 length: 15 amino acids. The CDR3 is CSVALAGGRQETQYF. CDR3 coding DNA: TGCAGCGTTGCCCTAGCGGGAGGGAGACAAGAGACCCAGTACTTC. The full variable domain, completed using reference TRBV29-1 and TRBJ2-5, is SAVISQKPSRDICQRGTSLTIQCQVDSQVTMMFWYRQQPGQSLTLIATANQGSEATYESGFVIDKFPISRPNLTFSTLTVSNMSPEDSSIYLCSVALAGGRQETQYFGPGTRLLVL.

This clonotype has ten or more counts. V gene TRBV18 combines with J gene TRBJ1-5; D remains unclear. CDR3 length: 13 amino acids. Germline CDR1 is KGHSH and CDR2 is LQKENI. Trimming took off 2 bases at V and 6 bases at J, with 8 bases between the two ends. The CDR3 loop is CASSPDGVQPQHF. CDR3 DNA: TGTGCCAGCTCACCAGACGGGGTTCAGCCCCAGCATTTT.

This clonotype was seen ten or more times. This sequence joins TRBV11-3 and TRBJ1-1, with no clear D. The V gene's germline CDR1 is SGHNT and CDR2 YENEEA. CDR3 size: 13 residues. With 6 bases removed from V and 2 bases from J, the gap between germline ends came to 10 bases. The CDR3 reads CASSPLQNTEAFF. As DNA, the CDR3 is TGTGCCAGCAGTCCTCTCCAAAACACTGAAGCTTTCTTT.

The chain employs TRBV9 and TRBJ2-2; 14 nucleotides align to TRBD2. There are 17 residues in the CDR3. Germline V gives CDR1 SGDLS, CDR2 YYNGEE. Trimming at V came to 3 bases and at J to 5 bases, leaving 6 bases not matched to a gene. The CDR3 loop reads CASSEMRTSGRTGELFF. In nucleotides, the CDR3 is TGTGCCAGCAGCGAGATGAGGACTAGCGGGAGGACCGGGGAGCTGTTTTTT.

This clonotype was picked up many times. This chain joins TRBV29-1 and TRBJ2-5; 7 nucleotides match TRBD2. CDR1 SQVTM and CDR2 ANQGSEA come from the germline V gene. The CDR3 extends over 14 amino acids. V was pared by 3 bases and J by 0 bases, with 4 bases of the junction left unmatched. For the CDR3, the DNA is TGCAGCGTTGATTCTAGCGGTGACCAAGAGACCCAGTACTTC. This sequence encodes CSVDSSGDQETQYF.

This clonotype showed up just a few times. This chain connects TRBV3-1 to TRBJ2-2; no firm D call. The CDR3 is 16 residues long. Germline assignment: CDR1 LGHDT and CDR2 YNNKEL (reference sequence). Trimming removed 0 bases at V and 0 bases at J, with 8 bases between. CDR3 sequence reads: CASSQDPPSNTGELFF. Written as DNA, the CDR3 is TGTGCCAGCAGCCAAGATCCTCCTTCGAACACCGGGGAGCTGTTTTTT. Complete variable domain (other parts from reference TRBV3-1 and TRBJ2-2): DTAVSQTPKYLVTQMGNDKSIKCEQNLGHDTMYWYKQDSKKFLKIMFSYNNKELIINETVPNRFSPKSPDKAHLNLHINSLELGDSAVYFCASSQDPPSNTGELFFGEGSRLTVL.

This clonotype was counted ten times or more. The genes are TRBV10-3 and TRBJ2-7; a possible D gene is TRBD1 (5 bases). The CDR3 extends over 12 amino acids. CDR1 ENHRY and CDR2 SYGVKD come from the germline V gene. The V end lost 7 bases, the J end lost 5 bases, and 12 bases lay between the germline ends. As DNA, the CDR3 is TGTGCCATCACCCAGGGCGACGACGAGCAGTACTTC. It codes for CAITQGDDEQYF.

This clonotype was counted many times. The rearrangement joins TRBV6-1 to TRBJ1-1, with 8 bases identical to TRBD1. V shed 5 bases, J shed 3 bases, and the junction held 11 bases outside the gene matches. CDR3 length equals 16 residues. Looked up from germline, CDR1 is MNHNS and CDR2 is SASEGT. CDR3 in amino acids: CASSSDRGEMYTEAFF. The CDR3 DNA sequence: TGTGCCAGCAGTTCAGACAGGGGAGAAATGTACACTGAAGCTTTCTTT.

This clonotype was picked up many times. The J gene is TRBJ2-3, the V gene TRBV12-3 or TRBV12-4; no firm D call. V was clipped by 1 base and J by 7 bases, with 12 bases between them. CDR3 length: 14 residues. CDR3 in amino acids: CASSLGVEGYTQYF. Here the CDR3 DNA reads TGTGCCAGCAGTTTAGGAGTCGAAGGGTATACGCAGTATTTT.

The V call is TRBV10-3, the J call TRBJ2-2; possibly TRBD1 for D (6 bases). The CDR3 length is 14 residues. The V gene lost 4 bases and the J gene lost 5 bases, with 11 bases spanning the gap. Germline values: CDR1 ENHRY, CDR2 SYGVKD. The DNA for the CDR3 is TGTGCCATCAGTGTAGGGACAAGAACCGGGGAGCTGTTTTTT. Amino acids: CAISVGTRTGELFF.

This clonotype was recorded at least ten times. The chain combines TRBV20-1 with TRBJ2-7, with D possibly being TRBD1 (6 bases). Germline CDR1 reads DFQATT; CDR2 reads SNEGSKA (reference sequence). V gave up 4 bases and J gave up 0 bases, with 19 bases separating them. The CDR3 covers 16 residues. The CDR3 reads CSATSDRDTRSYEQYF. The CDR3 bases are TGCAGTGCTACTAGTGATCGGGACACCCGCTCCTACGAGCAGTACTTC.

This clonotype came up many times. The genes are TRBV7-8 and TRBJ1-3; no reliable D call. Germline CDR1 and CDR2: SGHVS and FQNEAQ. The CDR3 length is 16 residues. Between the trimmed V and J ends, which lost 1 base and 3 bases, there was a span of 13 bases. CDR3 DNA sequence: TGTGCCAGCAGCTTAGGACGCGGAACAATTGGAAACACCATATATTTT. It codes for CASSLGRGTIGNTIYF.

This clonotype was seen repeatedly, ten times or more. V usage is TRBV12-3 or TRBV12-4 and J usage is TRBJ2-7; the match to TRBD2 covers 12 bases. Losses at the gene ends were 1 base for V and 4 bases for J; bases not matched to a gene: 8. This CDR3 contains 17 residues. CDR3 nucleotide sequence: TGTGCCAGCAGTTTAGGGCGACTAGCGGGAGTTATGTACGAGCAGTACTTC. Protein product: CASSLGRLAGVMYEQYF.